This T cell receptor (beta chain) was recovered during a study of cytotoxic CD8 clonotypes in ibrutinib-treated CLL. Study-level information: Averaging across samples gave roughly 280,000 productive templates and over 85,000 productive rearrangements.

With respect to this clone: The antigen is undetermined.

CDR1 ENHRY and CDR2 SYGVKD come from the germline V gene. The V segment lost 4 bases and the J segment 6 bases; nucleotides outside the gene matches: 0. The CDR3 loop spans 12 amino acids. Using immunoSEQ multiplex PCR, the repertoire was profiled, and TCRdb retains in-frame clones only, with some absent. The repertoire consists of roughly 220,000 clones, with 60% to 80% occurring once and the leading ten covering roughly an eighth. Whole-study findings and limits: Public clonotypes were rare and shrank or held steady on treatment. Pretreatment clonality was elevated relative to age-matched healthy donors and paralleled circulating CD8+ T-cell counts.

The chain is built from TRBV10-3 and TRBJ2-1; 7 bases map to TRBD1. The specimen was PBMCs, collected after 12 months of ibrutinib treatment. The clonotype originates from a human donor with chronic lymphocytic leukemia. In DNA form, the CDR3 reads TGTGCCATCAGTGCAGGGGGCAATGAGCAGTTCTTC. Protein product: CAISAGGNEQFF.